A selection of T cell receptor beta chains follows, all from one sample in a study of cytomegalovirus exposure and HLA in healthy donors. The method was immunoSEQ multiplex PCR; TCRdb's version includes in-frame clones alone and lacks a portion of them. The sample features some 110,000 clones, with about 3.8% in its top ten. The sequencing sample was made of PBMCs. The receptors originated from a man aged 30-40 years in good health and CMV-seronegative. Both conserved end residues are part of each CDR3. Fields, in order: J gene, D gene, V gene, CDR3 protein, CDR3 DNA. A D gene is named only where the DNA matches it firmly.

j_call: TRBJ2-6; d_call: TRBD2; v_call: TRBV10-1; cdr3_aa: CASRVREGRSGANVLTF; cdr3_nt: TGCGCCAGCAGGGTCAGGGAGGGAAGATCTGGGGCCAACGTCCTGACTTTC
j_call: TRBJ1-4; d_call: TRBD1; v_call: TRBV5-6; cdr3_aa: CASSSTGGVGNEKLFF; cdr3_nt: TGTGCCAGCAGCTCGACAGGGGGCGTTGGTAATGAAAAACTGTTTTTT
j_call: TRBJ2-7; d_call: TRBD1; v_call: TRBV5-1; cdr3_aa: CASSLAAGGSYEQYF; cdr3_nt: TGCGCCAGCAGCTTGGCCGCAGGGGGTTCTTACGAGCAGTACTTC
j_call: TRBJ1-1; d_call: TRBD1; v_call: TRBV4-2; cdr3_aa: CASRGGDRLNTEAFF; cdr3_nt: TGTGCCAGCAGGGGGGGGGACAGGCTGAACACTGAAGCTTTCTTT
j_call: TRBJ2-3; d_call: TRBD2; v_call: TRBV29-1; cdr3_aa: CSSGTSGRTSTDTQYF; cdr3_nt: TGCAGCTCCGGGACTAGCGGGAGGACTAGCACAGATACGCAGTATTTT
j_call: TRBJ2-3; d_call: NA; v_call: TRBV28; cdr3_aa: CASSVRTDTQYF; cdr3_nt: TGTGCCAGCAGTGTCCGGACAGATACGCAGTATTTT
j_call: TRBJ1-1; d_call: NA; v_call: TRBV2; cdr3_aa: CASNEGGTEAFF; cdr3_nt: TGTGCCAGCAACGAGGGAGGCACTGAAGCTTTCTTT
j_call: TRBJ2-2; d_call: TRBD2; v_call: TRBV9; cdr3_aa: CASSPRLAGPSGELFF; cdr3_nt: TGTGCCAGCAGCCCACGACTAGCGGGGCCCTCCGGGGAGCTGTTTTTT
j_call: TRBJ1-4; d_call: NA; v_call: TRBV28; cdr3_aa: CASNLDSLNEKLFF; cdr3_nt: TGTGCCAGCAACCTCGACAGTCTCAATGAAAAACTGTTTTTT
j_call: TRBJ2-5; d_call: NA; v_call: TRBV6-1; cdr3_aa: CASSIWGEGTQYF; cdr3_nt: TGTGCCAGCAGCATATGGGGGGAAGGGACCCAGTACTTC
j_call: TRBJ1-2; d_call: NA; v_call: TRBV4-1; cdr3_aa: CASSHVPPSSVGILYGYTF; cdr3_nt: TGCGCCAGCAGCCACGTCCCGCCTAGTAGTGTCGGAATCTTGTATGGCTACACCTTC
j_call: TRBJ2-7; d_call: TRBD2; v_call: TRBV7-2; cdr3_aa: CASSLRLAGGIQIYEQYF; cdr3_nt: TGTGCCAGCAGCTTAAGACTAGCGGGCGGAATCCAAATTTACGAGCAGTACTTC
j_call: TRBJ1-1; d_call: NA; v_call: TRBV7-2; cdr3_aa: CASSTTQNTEAFF; cdr3_nt: TGTGCCAGCAGCACGACACAGAACACTGAAGCTTTCTTT
j_call: TRBJ2-1; d_call: TRBD1; v_call: TRBV11-3; cdr3_aa: CASSLEGTGAYNEQFF; cdr3_nt: TGTGCCAGCAGCTTAGAAGGGACAGGGGCCTACAATGAGCAGTTCTTC
j_call: TRBJ1-1; d_call: TRBD1; v_call: TRBV18; cdr3_aa: CASSSGTGGAYTEAFF; cdr3_nt: TGTGCCAGCTCTTCCGGGACAGGGGGCGCGTACACTGAAGCTTTCTTT
j_call: TRBJ2-3; d_call: NA; v_call: TRBV18; cdr3_aa: CASSLYRSTDTQYF; cdr3_nt: TGTGCCAGCTCACTATATAGATCCACAGATACGCAGTATTTT
j_call: TRBJ1-1; d_call: TRBD1; v_call: TRBV6-1; cdr3_aa: CASQTGIRGDTEAFF; cdr3_nt: TGTGCCAGCCAGACAGGGATTCGAGGAGACACTGAAGCTTTCTTT
j_call: TRBJ2-5; d_call: TRBD2; v_call: TRBV6-5; cdr3_aa: CASSHVKRGQETQYF; cdr3_nt: TGTGCCAGCAGTCACGTTAAGCGGGGGCAAGAGACCCAGTACTTC
j_call: TRBJ2-3; d_call: NA; v_call: TRBV4-2; cdr3_aa: CASSHDTRDTQCF; cdr3_nt: TGTGCCAGCAGCCACGATACTAGGGATACGCAGTGTTTT
j_call: TRBJ1-1; d_call: NA; v_call: TRBV15; cdr3_aa: CATSLGGTEAFF; cdr3_nt: TGTGCCACCAGCCTGGGGGGGACTGAAGCTTTCTTT
j_call: TRBJ2-7; d_call: NA; v_call: TRBV27; cdr3_aa: CASSLKGASYEQYF; cdr3_nt: TGTGCCAGCAGTTTAAAAGGGGCCTCCTACGAGCAGTACTTC
j_call: TRBJ1-6; d_call: TRBD1; v_call: TRBV28; cdr3_aa: CASTPSQGVITLHF; cdr3_nt: TGTGCCAGCACCCCATCCCAGGGGGTCATAACCCTCCACTTT
j_call: TRBJ1-2; d_call: TRBD1; v_call: TRBV5-8; cdr3_aa: CASSLVFRDRGINYGYTF; cdr3_nt: TGTGCCAGCAGCTTGGTCTTTCGGGACAGGGGAATCAACTATGGCTACACCTTC
j_call: TRBJ1-3; d_call: TRBD1; v_call: TRBV28; cdr3_aa: CASTSQGPISGNTIYF; cdr3_nt: TGTGCCAGCACCTCACAGGGGCCGATCTCTGGAAACACCATATATTTT
j_call: TRBJ2-1; d_call: NA; v_call: TRBV30; cdr3_aa: CAWSPGGNEQFF; cdr3_nt: TGTGCCTGGAGCCCTGGAGGGAATGAGCAGTTCTTC
j_call: TRBJ1-5; d_call: NA; v_call: TRBV19; cdr3_aa: CASTLIYHVGQPQHF; cdr3_nt: TGTGCCAGTACCCTTATCTACCATGTCGGGCAGCCCCAGCATTTT
j_call: TRBJ1-6; d_call: NA; v_call: TRBV7-9; cdr3_aa: CASSRGTTSSSYNSPLHF; cdr3_nt: TGTGCCAGCAGCCGGGGTACAACTTCAAGCTCCTATAATTCACCCCTCCACTTT
j_call: TRBJ2-5; d_call: NA; v_call: TRBV5-5; cdr3_aa: CASSFTGGETQYF; cdr3_nt: TGTGCCAGCAGCTTTACAGGTGGGGAGACCCAGTACTTC
j_call: TRBJ2-7; d_call: NA; v_call: TRBV28; cdr3_aa: CASSLFGQVNEQYF; cdr3_nt: TGTGCCAGCAGTTTGTTCGGACAAGTCAACGAGCAGTACTTC
j_call: TRBJ2-7; d_call: NA; v_call: TRBV5-4; cdr3_aa: CASSFGGPYEQYF; cdr3_nt: TGTGCCAGCAGCTTTGGGGGCCCCTACGAGCAGTACTTC
j_call: TRBJ1-1; d_call: TRBD1; v_call: TRBV5-1; cdr3_aa: CASSPQGAHTEAFF; cdr3_nt: TGCGCCAGCAGCCCACAGGGGGCTCACACTGAAGCTTTCTTT
j_call: TRBJ2-2; d_call: NA; v_call: TRBV28; cdr3_aa: CASSLFTGGYSNTGELFF; cdr3_nt: TGTGCCAGCAGTTTATTTACGGGGGGCTACTCGAACACCGGGGAGCTGTTTTTT
j_call: TRBJ2-2; d_call: NA; v_call: TRBV5-4; cdr3_aa: CASSTVLGHLNTGELFF; cdr3_nt: TGTGCCAGCAGCACCGTACTGGGACACCTGAACACCGGGGAGCTGTTTTTT
j_call: TRBJ2-6; d_call: TRBD1; v_call: TRBV30; cdr3_aa: CAWGTGEYSGANVLTF; cdr3_nt: TGTGCCTGGGGGACAGGGGAATATTCTGGGGCCAACGTCCTGACTTTC
j_call: TRBJ2-5; d_call: TRBD2; v_call: TRBV6-5; cdr3_aa: CASRGSGGETQYF; cdr3_nt: TGTGCCAGCAGGGGCTCGGGGGGGGAGACCCAGTACTTC
j_call: TRBJ2-3; d_call: NA; v_call: TRBV7-9; cdr3_aa: CASSPRGPDTQYF; cdr3_nt: TGTGCCAGCAGCCCCAGGGGCCCAGATACGCAGTATTTT
j_call: TRBJ1-5; d_call: TRBD1; v_call: TRBV30; cdr3_aa: CACAGTGWDQPQHF; cdr3_nt: TGTGCCTGTGCCGGGACAGGGTGGGATCAGCCCCAGCATTTT
j_call: TRBJ2-5; d_call: TRBD1; v_call: TRBV6-6; cdr3_aa: CASSWTGGQGQYF; cdr3_nt: TGTGCCAGCAGTTGGACAGGGGGCCAGGGGCAGTACTTC
j_call: TRBJ2-1; d_call: TRBD1; v_call: TRBV19; cdr3_aa: CATSYGRDSYNEQFF; cdr3_nt: TGTGCAACCTCTTATGGCCGGGACAGCTACAATGAGCAGTTCTTC
j_call: TRBJ2-7; d_call: TRBD1; v_call: TRBV29-1; cdr3_aa: CSDLLTGALPYEQYF; cdr3_nt: TGCAGCGATCTATTGACAGGGGCCCTTCCCTACGAGCAGTACTTC
j_call: TRBJ1-2; d_call: NA; v_call: TRBV12-2; cdr3_aa: CASRLAGIQGGRGYTF; cdr3_nt: TGTGCAAGTCGCTTAGCGGGTATACAGGGCGGGCGTGGCTACACCTTC
j_call: TRBJ1-5; d_call: NA; v_call: TRBV4-1; cdr3_aa: CVSSHGAGDKNGQPQHF; cdr3_nt: TGCGTCAGCAGCCACGGCGCAGGGGACAAGAACGGGCAGCCCCAGCATTTT
j_call: TRBJ1-1; d_call: NA; v_call: TRBV6-5; cdr3_aa: CASITRTVAFF; cdr3_nt: TGTGCCAGCATTACCCGGACAGTAGCTTTCTTT
j_call: TRBJ2-2; d_call: TRBD1; v_call: TRBV10-3; cdr3_aa: CAIGTANTGELFF; cdr3_nt: TGTGCCATCGGGACAGCTAACACCGGGGAGCTGTTTTTT
j_call: TRBJ1-6; d_call: NA; v_call: TRBV18; cdr3_aa: CASSPKDSGYSPLHF; cdr3_nt: TGTGCCAGCTCACCGAAGGACAGCGGATATTCACCCCTCCACTTT
j_call: TRBJ1-1; d_call: TRBD1; v_call: TRBV19; cdr3_aa: CASSMARGLEAFF; cdr3_nt: TGTGCCAGTAGTATGGCGAGGGGGCTTGAAGCTTTCTTT